This T cell receptor beta chain was observed in a study of vaccination and CD4 T cells after COVID-19. The assay that was used to sequence DNA from cultured CD4+ T cells was the Oncomine TCR Beta short-read assay. TCRdb used MiXCR to reprocess the PCR reads, holding one entry per CDR3 protein. Of 15,000 to 25,000 distinct CDR3 sequences listed, around two fifths are singletons. This clonotype was recorded a few times. Its cognate antigen is unknown. CDR3 length: 14 residues. V lost 5 bases and J lost 5, with 11 bases in between. Germline CDR1 KGHDR, CDR2 SFDVKD. This sample's treatment: roughly 11-day PBMC culture with coronavirus spike peptide pools or control peptides (ViraFEST assay).

The sample comprised cultured CD4+ T cells from blood. The chain joins TRBV24-1 to TRBJ2-2; D perhaps matches TRBD1 (5 bases). The clonotype originates from a human donor with COVID-19. The CDR3 spells CATSVGVRTGELFF. In DNA, the CDR3 is TGTGCCACCAGTGTAGGGGTGAGGACCGGGGAGCTGTTTTTT.